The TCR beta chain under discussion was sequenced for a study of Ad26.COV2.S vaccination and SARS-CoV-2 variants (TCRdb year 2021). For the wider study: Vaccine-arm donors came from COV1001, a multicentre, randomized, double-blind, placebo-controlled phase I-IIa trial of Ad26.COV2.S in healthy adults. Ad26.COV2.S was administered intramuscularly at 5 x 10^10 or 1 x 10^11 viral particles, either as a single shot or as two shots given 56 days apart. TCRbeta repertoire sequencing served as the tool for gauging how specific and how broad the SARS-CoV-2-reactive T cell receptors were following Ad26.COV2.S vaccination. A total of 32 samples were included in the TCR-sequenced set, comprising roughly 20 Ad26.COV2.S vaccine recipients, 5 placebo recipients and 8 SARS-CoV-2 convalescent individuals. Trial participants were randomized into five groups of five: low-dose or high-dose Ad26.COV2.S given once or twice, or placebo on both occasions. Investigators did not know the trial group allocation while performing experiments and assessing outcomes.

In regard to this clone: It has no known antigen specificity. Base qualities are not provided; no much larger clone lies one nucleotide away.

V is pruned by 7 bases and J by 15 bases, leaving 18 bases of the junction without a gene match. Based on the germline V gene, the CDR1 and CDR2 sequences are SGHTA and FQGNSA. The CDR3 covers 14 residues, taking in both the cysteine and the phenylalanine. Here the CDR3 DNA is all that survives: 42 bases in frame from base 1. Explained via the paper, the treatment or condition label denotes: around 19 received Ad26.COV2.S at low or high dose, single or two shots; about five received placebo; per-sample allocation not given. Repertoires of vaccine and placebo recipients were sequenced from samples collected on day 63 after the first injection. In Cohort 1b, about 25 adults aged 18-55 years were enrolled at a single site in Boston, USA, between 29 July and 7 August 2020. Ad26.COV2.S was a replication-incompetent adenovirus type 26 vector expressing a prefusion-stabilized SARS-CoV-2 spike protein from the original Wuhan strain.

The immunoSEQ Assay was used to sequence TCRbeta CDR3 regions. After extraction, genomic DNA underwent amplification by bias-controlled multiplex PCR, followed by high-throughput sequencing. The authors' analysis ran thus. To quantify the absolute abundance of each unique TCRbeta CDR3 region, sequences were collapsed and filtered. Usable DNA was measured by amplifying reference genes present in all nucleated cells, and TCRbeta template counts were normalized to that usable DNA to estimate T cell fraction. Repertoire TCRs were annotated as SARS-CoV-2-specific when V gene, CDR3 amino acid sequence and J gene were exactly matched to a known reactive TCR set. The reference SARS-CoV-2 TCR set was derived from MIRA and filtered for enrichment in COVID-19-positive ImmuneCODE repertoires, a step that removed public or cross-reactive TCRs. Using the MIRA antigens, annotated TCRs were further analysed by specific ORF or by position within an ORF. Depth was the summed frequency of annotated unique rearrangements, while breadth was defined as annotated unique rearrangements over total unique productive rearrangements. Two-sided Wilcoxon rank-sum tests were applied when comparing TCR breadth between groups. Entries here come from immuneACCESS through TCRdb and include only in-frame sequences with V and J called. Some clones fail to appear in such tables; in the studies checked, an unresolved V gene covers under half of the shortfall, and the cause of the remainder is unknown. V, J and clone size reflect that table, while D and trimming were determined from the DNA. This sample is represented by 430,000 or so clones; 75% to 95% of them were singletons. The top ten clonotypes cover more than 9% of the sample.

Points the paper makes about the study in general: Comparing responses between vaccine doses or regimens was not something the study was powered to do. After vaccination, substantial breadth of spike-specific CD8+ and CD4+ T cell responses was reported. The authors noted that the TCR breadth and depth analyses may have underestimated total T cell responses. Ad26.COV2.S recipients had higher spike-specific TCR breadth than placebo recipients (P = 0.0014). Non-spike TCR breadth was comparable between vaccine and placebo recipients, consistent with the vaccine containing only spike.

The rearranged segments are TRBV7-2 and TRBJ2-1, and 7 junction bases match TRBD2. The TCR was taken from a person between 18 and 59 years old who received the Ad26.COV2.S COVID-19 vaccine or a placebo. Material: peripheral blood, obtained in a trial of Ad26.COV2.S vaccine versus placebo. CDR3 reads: CASTRASGTIAWFF. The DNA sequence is TGTGCCAGCACCAGAGCTAGCGGAACTATTGCCTGGTTCTTC.